This T cell receptor beta chain was documented in a study of cytomegalovirus exposure and HLA in healthy donors. 13 Jbeta primers and 60 Vbeta primers were used for the PCR. This table comes from immunoSEQ multiplex PCR, and its TCRdb copy is limited to in-frame clones, with some not included. The sample contains 150,000 to 200,000 clones, around 84% of which appear only once. As for this clone: Its antigen remains unknown.

CDR1 SEHNR and CDR2 FQNEAQ come from the germline V gene (reference sequence). V was pared by 4 bases and J by 8 bases, with 12 bases of the junction left unmatched. The CDR3 length is 16 residues. Study-wide results and limits: Earlier analysis yielded a pattern in which most TCR beta V segments were productive about 87% or about 30% of the time.

The sequencing input was PBMCs. The chain is built from TRBV7-9 and TRBJ1-4; 8 positions match TRBD1. The clonotype comes from a woman aged 50 to 65 in good health and CMV-seropositive. The CDR3 nucleotides are TGTGCCAGCAGCTCGACAATTGGGACAGGATCCGAAAAACTGTTTTTT. It yields the protein CASSSTIGTGSEKLFF.